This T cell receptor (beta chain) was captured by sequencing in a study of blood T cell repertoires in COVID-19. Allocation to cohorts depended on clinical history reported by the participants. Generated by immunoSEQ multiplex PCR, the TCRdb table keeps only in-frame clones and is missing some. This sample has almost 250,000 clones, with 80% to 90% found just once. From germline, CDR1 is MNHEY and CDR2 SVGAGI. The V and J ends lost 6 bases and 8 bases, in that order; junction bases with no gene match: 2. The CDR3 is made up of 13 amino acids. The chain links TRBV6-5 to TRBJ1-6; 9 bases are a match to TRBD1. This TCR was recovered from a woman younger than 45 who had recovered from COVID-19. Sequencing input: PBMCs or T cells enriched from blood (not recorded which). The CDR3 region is CASRGDRDSPLHF. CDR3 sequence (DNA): TGTGCCAGCAGAGGGGACAGGGATTCACCCCTCCACTTT.